This T cell receptor beta chain was captured by sequencing in a study of T cell responses to AZD1222 COVID-19 vaccine. CDR3 length equals 13 residues. CDR1 and CDR2 from the germline V gene are MNHNY and SVGAGI (reference sequence). The ends were cut back, 2 bases at V and 2 bases at J, with 7 bases in the middle. The table came from immunoSEQ multiplex PCR; TCRdb's copy has only in-frame clones and leaves some out. The table lists 130,000 or so clones, 75% to 95% of them singletons, with less than 2% in the top ten. Study results and caveats: Donor demographics were predominantly white British with a female majority; clonal diversity may be underestimated.

The analysis combined second doses at about 4 or about 12 weeks. Points on this clone: What it recognizes is unknown.

The chain employs TRBV6-6 and TRBJ2-7; weak D call: TRBD1 (5 bases). This receptor was identified in an adult who received the AZD1222 COVID-19 vaccine. The specimen was peripheral blood, collected 28 days after the second AZD1222 dose. CDR3 coding DNA: TGTGCCAGCAGTTACAGGGGAACCTACGAGCAGTACGTC. Amino acid sequence: CASSYRGTYEQYV.